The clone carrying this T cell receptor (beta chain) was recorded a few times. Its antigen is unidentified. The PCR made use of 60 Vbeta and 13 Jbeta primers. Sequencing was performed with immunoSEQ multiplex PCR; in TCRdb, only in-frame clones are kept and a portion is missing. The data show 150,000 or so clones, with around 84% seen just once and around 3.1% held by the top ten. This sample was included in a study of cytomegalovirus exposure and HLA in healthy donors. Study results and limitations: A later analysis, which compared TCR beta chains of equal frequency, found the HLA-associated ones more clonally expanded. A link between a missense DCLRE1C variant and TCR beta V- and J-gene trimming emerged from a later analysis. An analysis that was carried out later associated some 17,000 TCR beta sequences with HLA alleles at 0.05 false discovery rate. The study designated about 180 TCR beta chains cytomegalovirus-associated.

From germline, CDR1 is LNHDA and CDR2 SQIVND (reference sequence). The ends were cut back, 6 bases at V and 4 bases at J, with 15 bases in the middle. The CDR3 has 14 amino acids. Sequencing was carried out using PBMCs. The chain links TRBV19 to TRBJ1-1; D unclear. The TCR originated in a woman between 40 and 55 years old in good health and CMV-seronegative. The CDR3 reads CASRITPRSTEAFF. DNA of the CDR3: TGTGCCAGTAGGATTACCCCGAGGAGCACTGAAGCTTTCTTT.